The source of this T cell receptor (beta chain) is a study of immune cell composition in non-small cell lung cancer. Normal lung was sampled as far from the tumour as possible, at least 3 cm. Template was genomic DNA from frozen, unsorted single-cell suspensions. Sequencing was performed with immunoSEQ multiplex PCR; in TCRdb, only in-frame clones are kept and a portion is missing. This sample has roughly 3,100 clones, with roughly two thirds found just once. Germline V gene data show CDR1 as SGHRS and CDR2 as YFSETQ. V lost 0 bases and J lost 10; bases outside the gene matches: 5. The CDR3 totals 14 residues. This clone was observed once. Its antigen is not identified. Study-wide results and caveats: Adenocarcinomas with higher top tumour-associated clone frequency had more reactive TILs. Approximately 79% of squamous and 30% to 40% of adenocarcinoma cases had tumour-associated clones >0.5%. Tumour TCR-beta clonality showed no significant link to smoking pack-years.

Source material: non-adjacent lung tissue. V and J are TRBV5-1 and TRBJ2-1; TRBD1 aligns across 9 bases. This TCR was sampled from a human donor with non-small cell lung cancer. The CDR3 DNA sequence: TGCGCCAGCAGCTTGGGGACAGGGGTGAGGGAGCAGTTCTTC. Translation gives CASSLGTGVREQFF.